This TCR beta chain was obtained from a study of T cell responses to AZD1222 COVID-19 vaccine. This CDR3 contains 17 residues. The V end lost 3 bases, the J end lost 6 bases, and 24 bases lay between the germline ends. In germline, CDR1 is SGDLS, CDR2 YYNGEE. The assay was immunoSEQ multiplex PCR, and TCRdb's table has in-frame clones only and misses some. This table has around 130,000 clones, about 88% appearing once. The sequencing here drew on peripheral blood, taken 28 days after the second AZD1222 dose. This sequence joins TRBV9 and TRBJ1-2, with a weak D call TRBD1 (5 bases). The clonotype comes from an adult who received the AZD1222 COVID-19 vaccine. The CDR3 reads CASSENPARGEVDGYTF. DNA for the CDR3: TGTGCCAGCAGCGAGAACCCTGCTCGAGGGGAAGTTGATGGCTACACCTTC.